This T cell receptor (beta chain) was profiled in a study of robustness of blood B and T cell sequencing listed by TCRdb under 2018. Context from the whole study: The goal of the study was to figure out the amount of peripheral blood required to reliably characterize the TCRbeta and IgG repertoires of an individual. In each of the approximately 11 independently drawn blood samples, both the TCRbeta and the IgG repertoires were quantified. As technical replicates, two replicate TCRbeta cDNA libraries were prepared from one shared RNA pool derived from a single 10 ml draw.

In this sample, this clonotype turned up a few times. Its antigen is not yet known. Within one base of it there is no much larger clone, and no base qualities were kept. The library was obtained by PCR. The sequencer listed for this sample is Illumina MiSeq. cDNA was synthesized with SMARTScribe reverse transcriptase and a 5' template-switch oligo that added a universal priming site. The template-switch oligo carried a 12-nucleotide random unique molecular identifier (UMI) that tagged each cDNA molecule. During reverse transcription, TCRbeta transcripts were targeted by chain-specific reverse primers. Uracil DNA glycosylase treatment was used to remove residual template-switch adapters, and a Qiagen MinElute kit was used to purify the cDNA. The first PCR used KAPA HiFi HotStart ReadyMix for approximately 23 cycles, split across four 50 ul reactions with step-out primers. Products of the first-round PCR were gel-purified before additional amplification. Illumina Nextera adapters were attached in a second PCR of 7 to 8 cycles, and the libraries were then purified and pooled. The UMI barcode for each TCRbeta molecule was captured by a 50-nucleotide 5' read. The authors' analysis ran thus. The MIGEC toolkit was used to group reads by UMI into consensus reads. Forward and reverse consensus reads were merged with PEAR to produce final reads. Identical UMI-sequence pairs found in more than one library were treated as cross-sample contamination and removed by a custom decontamination script. MIGMAP, a wrapper around IgBLAST, was used to carry out V(D)J assignment and CDR3 extraction. A TCR clonotype was defined as sharing the same V gene, J gene and CDR3 amino acid sequence, and CDR1 and CDR2 were not sequenced. Through fastp at Q25 and MiXCR, TCRdb rebuilt clones from the public reads, retaining in-frame beta chains. Entries that share a CDR3 protein sequence are merged under the most common genes and DNA. The V and J calls and clone size come from TCRdb's table, not from the authors' own analysis. Across this sample there are roughly 1,500 distinct CDR3 sequences, with roughly two thirds seen only once. About two fifths of the sample is taken by the ten largest.

TCRbeta repertoires were measured from mRNA instead of genomic DNA, an approach that captures expressed receptors. Without cell sorting, buffy coat leukocytes were collected into Trizol, and RNA was extracted using the Direct-zol RNA MiniPrep Plus kit. EDTA blood tubes were spun right away at 4 degrees C to separate plasma, buffy coat and red blood cells. The paper as a whole reports these results and caveats: EDTA tubes required immediate fractionation, limiting use in multi-site collections. When technical replicate libraries were compared, 85% to 95% of the top 10,000 TCRbeta clonotypes in one library also turned up in the other. Combining 3 or 4 tubes (about 29-40 ml blood) brought coverage of the top 10,000 TCRbeta clonotypes close to saturation. Every single 10 ml sample contained the 1,000 most abundant TCRbeta clonotypes from the pooled draws. The TCRbeta rarefaction curves did not fully level off, which suggests under-sequencing or many low-abundance clonotypes. Evidence of cross-contamination, likely resulting from batch processing, was observed in one pair of TCRbeta libraries, and the UMI-sequence pairs shared between the two libraries were removed. Pooling tubes did not increase the overlap of rare TCRbeta clonotypes, which implies that much larger blood volumes would be needed to capture rare TCRbeta clonotypes.

The CDR3 runs 14 residues from the cysteine to the phenylalanine. The only DNA kept is the CDR3, 42 bases in frame from the first base. Trimmed from V: 6 bases; trimmed from J: 0 bases; junction bases lacking a gene match: 3. This TCR came from a human donor in good health. The sequencing input was peripheral blood. The chain is made from TRBV12-3 or TRBV12-4 and TRBJ2-7; 9 of the junction bases match TRBD1. The CDR3 loop reads CASSPTGGSYEQYF. The DNA sequence is given as TGTGCCAGCAGCCCGACAGGGGGCTCCTACGAGCAGTACTTC.